The 30 T cell receptor beta chains listed next were all sequenced from one sample in a study of OX40 agonist ivuxolimab in advanced cancers. Generated by immunoSEQ multiplex PCR, the TCRdb table keeps only in-frame clones and is missing some. This sample has over 80,000 clones, with 80% to 90% found just once. The sequenced sample was CD4+ or CD8+ T cells sorted from blood, obtained in a trial of the OX40 agonist ivuxolimab. Receptors were obtained from an adult with an advanced solid tumor such as melanoma, head and neck, liver or kidney cancer.

The chain combines TRBV7-8 with TRBJ1-1; perhaps TRBD1 as D (5 bases). This CDR3 has 14 amino acids. V was shortened by 4 bases and J by 5 bases, with 14 bases between the two germline ends. Per the germline V gene, CDR1 is SGHVS and CDR2 is FQNEAQ. The CDR3 sequence is CASSWKRRGTEAFF. CDR3 bases: TGTGCCAGCAGCTGGAAAAGGAGGGGAACTGAAGCTTTCTTT.

Comment on this clone: Other DNA sequences in the sample encode the same CDR3. The V call is TRBV9, the J call TRBJ1-3, with D hard to call. V was clipped by 0 bases and J by 0 bases, with 7 bases between them. Per germline, CDR1 SGDLS and CDR2 YYNGEE. The CDR3 extends over 15 amino acids. The CDR3 DNA follows: TGTGCCAGCAGCGTAGGTACTTTCTCTGGAAACACCATATATTTT. Translated, it gives CASSVGTFSGNTIYF.

The gene calls are TRBV14 and TRBJ2-7; TRBD1 agrees at 10 bases. The CDR3 extends over 15 amino acids. V shed 2 bases, J shed 2 bases, and the junction held 3 bases outside the gene matches. The germline gives CDR1 SGHDN, CDR2 FVKESK. The CDR3 coding sequence is TGTGCCAGCAGCCAACGGACAGGGGGAACCTACGAGCAGTACTTC. The encoded protein is CASSQRTGGTYEQYF.

The chain uses TRBV10-1 and TRBJ2-2, with 9 bases identical to TRBD2. This CDR3 contains 14 residues. Germline V CDR1 and CDR2: WNHNN, SYGVQD (reference sequence). After removal of 5 bases from V and 5 bases from J, the junction contained 3 bases not matched to a gene. CDR3 DNA: TGCGCCAGCAGTCCCAGCGGGGGGACCGGGGAGCTGTTTTTT. This translates into CASSPSGGTGELFF.

CDR3 bases: TGTGCCACCCGGACTAGCGGGCTAAATGAGCAGTTCTTC. This gives the protein CATRTSGLNEQFF. The chain couples TRBV6-5 to TRBJ2-1; 11 nucleotides match TRBD2. Losses at the gene ends were 10 bases for V and 7 bases for J; bases not matched to a gene: 6. The germline CDR1 and CDR2 sequences are MNHEY and SVGAGI. This CDR3 region has 13 residues.

V is TRBV5-1 and J is TRBJ2-7; 7 bases align to TRBD2. Germline assignment: CDR1 SGHRS and CDR2 YFSETQ. V lost 4 bases and J lost 3; bases outside the gene matches: 13. The CDR3 runs to 16 residues. The CDR3 region is CASSPQGVAGGYEQYF. CDR3 nucleotides: TGCGCCAGCAGCCCGCAAGGGGTAGCGGGTGGCTACGAGCAGTACTTC.

The V and J genes are TRBV13 and TRBJ1-3; D gene ambiguous. CDR3 length: 15 amino acids. V lost 0 bases, J lost 0 bases, and 6 bases lay in between. Per germline, CDR1 PRHDT and CDR2 FYEKMQ (reference sequence). The CDR3 region is CASSLGRFSGNTIYF. As DNA, the CDR3 is TGTGCCAGCAGCTTAGGACGGTTCTCTGGAAACACCATATATTTT.

The chain employs TRBV10-3 and TRBJ2-7; D is uncertain. CDR3 length equals 12 residues. Per germline, CDR1 ENHRY and CDR2 SYGVKD. The ends were cut back, 2 bases at V and 4 bases at J, with 6 bases in the middle. DNA of the CDR3: TGTGCCATCAGTGAGGTTGTGTACGAGCAGTACTTC. Translation gives CAISEVVYEQYF.

This rearrangement joins TRBV9 to TRBJ2-3; D is unresolved. The CDR3 extends over 14 amino acids. CDR1 and CDR2 from the germline V gene are SGDLS and YYNGEE. Trimming took 1 base from V and 2 from J, leaving 8 bases between them. The CDR3 bases are TGTGCCAGCAGCGTATCAGCGAACACAGATACGCAGTATTTT. Protein: CASSVSANTDTQYF. The full variable domain, its missing parts supplied by reference TRBV9 and TRBJ2-3, is DSGVTQTPKHLITATGQRVTLRCSPRSGDLSVYWYQQSLDQGLQFLIQYYNGEERAKGNILERFSAQQFPDLHSELNLSSLELGDSALYFCASSVSANTDTQYFGPGTRLTVL.

The V gene is TRBV12-5, the J gene TRBJ1-1; unclear D gene. The CDR3 contains 17 residues. With 0 bases removed from V and 3 bases from J, the gap between germline ends came to 17 bases. Germline values: CDR1 LGHNT, CDR2 FRNRAP. The CDR3 protein is CASGLVEGSLVHTEAFF. DNA for the CDR3: TGTGCTAGTGGTTTGGTAGAAGGGTCCCTCGTCCACACTGAAGCTTTCTTT.

This clone was seen a few times. The chain joins TRBV2 to TRBJ1-6; D might be TRBD1 (5 bases). Deletions cut 4 bases from V and 2 bases from J, with 18 bases between. Germline CDR1 is SNHLY and CDR2 is FYNNEI. The CDR3 totals 18 residues. Here the CDR3 DNA reads TGTGCCAGCAGTGTCATCTATGGGGGTGTGCCCTATAATTCACCCCTCCACTTT. It codes for CASSVIYGGVPYNSPLHF.

This chain connects TRBV15 to TRBJ2-7, with D perhaps assigned TRBD1 or TRBD2 (6 bases each). The V gene's germline CDR1 is LNHNV and CDR2 YYDKDF (reference sequence). CDR3 length: 13 residues. V lost 5 bases and J lost 6, with 14 bases in between. The CDR3 bases are TGTGCCACCAGCCTAAAGGGGGGTTCCGAGCAGTACTTC. Amino acid sequence: CATSLKGGSEQYF.

V is TRBV15 and J is TRBJ1-1; 9 bases align to TRBD1. CDR1 and CDR2 (germline): LNHNV, YYDKDF (reference sequence). This CDR3 comprises 13 residues. V was pared by 8 bases and J by 3 bases, with 4 bases of the junction left unmatched. CDR3 amino acids: CATRDRADTEAFF. The CDR3 DNA follows: TGTGCCACCCGGGACAGGGCGGACACTGAAGCTTTCTTT.

V and J are TRBV7-9 and TRBJ2-1, with a weak D call TRBD1 (6 bases). Germline V gene sequence: CDR1 SEHNR, CDR2 FQNEAQ (reference sequence). This CDR3 is built from 15 residues. Trimming took off 5 bases at V and 0 bases at J, with 11 bases between the two ends. Here the CDR3 reads CASSPRGFSYNEQFF. The CDR3 region has the DNA TGTGCCAGCAGCCCCAGGGGATTCTCCTACAATGAGCAGTTCTTC.

The chain recombines TRBV27 with TRBJ1-2; no definite D call. V lost 0 bases and J 2 bases, leaving 16 bases between the germline ends. CDR3 length: 17 residues. Germline V gene sequence: CDR1 MNHEY, CDR2 SMNVEV (reference sequence). DNA for the CDR3: TGTGCCAGCAGTTTATCCTACGACAAGTTGGCGAACTATGGCTACACCTTC. Its protein product is CASSLSYDKLANYGYTF.

This sequence joins TRBV27 and TRBJ1-1; tentatively, D is TRBD1 (6 bases). This CDR3 spans 16 amino acids. Germline V gene lookup returns CDR1 MNHEY and CDR2 SMNVEV (reference sequence). The V and J ends lost 6 bases and 3 bases respectively, with 20 bases between them. CDR3 residues: CASSLGQLGVHTEAFF. The CDR3 nucleotides are TGTGCCAGCAGCCTAGGACAGCTCGGGGTGCACACTGAAGCTTTCTTT.

The rearrangement links TRBV19 to TRBJ2-2, with 11 bases fitting TRBD2. The CDR3 extends over 16 amino acids. The V gene end was trimmed by 6 bases and the J gene end by 9 bases; junction bases not matched to a gene: 12. Looked up from germline, CDR1 is LNHDA and CDR2 is SQIVND (reference sequence). CDR3 sequence (DNA): TGTGCCAGTAGGCTAGACGGGCTAGCGGGAGGTCGGGAGCTGTTTTTT. Translating it yields CASRLDGLAGGRELFF.

The chain carries TRBV19 and TRBJ2-1; D is perhaps TRBD2 (7 bases). The V gene's germline CDR1 is LNHDA and CDR2 SQIVND (reference sequence). V was cut by 0 bases and J by 4 bases, with 16 bases left in between. This CDR3 region has 17 residues. CDR3 bases: TGTGCCAGTAGTATAGATAGAGGGGGGGGCCCATACAATGAGCAGTTCTTC. This encodes CASSIDRGGGPYNEQFF.

The rearrangement links TRBV27 to TRBJ2-7; no reliable D call. CDR1 MNHEY and CDR2 SMNVEV come from the germline V gene (reference sequence). The V end was cut by 1 base, the J end by 3 bases, with 10 bases between. The CDR3 consists of 14 residues. CDR3: CASSLFFPNYEQYF. CDR3 nucleotides: TGTGCCAGCAGTTTATTTTTCCCCAACTACGAGCAGTACTTC.

The chain recombines TRBV4-3 with TRBJ1-2, with no clear D. The V gene's germline CDR1 is LGHNA and CDR2 YSLEER. The CDR3 length is 17 residues. Trimming took off 4 bases at V and 0 bases at J, with 18 bases between the two ends. The CDR3 protein is CASSRDPRAGANYGYTF. The CDR3 DNA follows: TGCGCCAGCAGCCGAGACCCTAGGGCAGGAGCTAACTATGGCTACACCTTC.

This chain links TRBV27 with TRBJ2-7; D may be TRBD2 (6 bases). Per germline, CDR1 MNHEY and CDR2 SMNVEV (reference sequence). The length of the CDR3 is 15 residues. The V gene lost 5 bases and the J gene lost 4 bases, with 18 bases spanning the gap. The CDR3 coding sequence is TGTGCCAGCAGTCCCGGGCGGGGTAATGATTACGAGCAGTACTTC. It codes for CASSPGRGNDYEQYF.

This chain connects TRBV11-1 to TRBJ2-1; 7 nucleotides line up with TRBD1. V shed 1 base and J 5 bases; nucleotides not matched to a gene: 8. Germline values: CDR1 SGHAT, CDR2 FQDESV (reference sequence). The CDR3 contains 16 residues. The CDR3 region has the DNA TGTGCCAGCAGCTTAGGAGGTAACAGGGGCCACAATGAGCAGTTCTTC. Residues: CASSLGGNRGHNEQFF.

The chain uses TRBV5-4 and TRBJ1-2, with D maybe TRBD1 (5 bases). V dropped 0 bases and J dropped 14 bases, with 14 bases sitting between them. The CDR3 loop spans 12 amino acids. Germline-derived CDR1 and CDR2 are SGHNT and YYREEE (reference sequence). For the CDR3, the DNA is TGTGCCAGCAGCTTGGGTTTGGGGGAGGAAACCTTC. This codes for CASSLGLGEETF.

This chain links TRBV19 with TRBJ2-1; maybe TRBD2 (6 bases). Germline V lookup: CDR1 LNHDA, CDR2 SQIVND (reference sequence). This CDR3 is 14 amino acids long. Trimming cost V 1 base and J 7 bases, with 11 bases left between them. CDR3 sequence reads: CASSIGGTGNEQFF. The CDR3 nucleotides read TGTGCCAGTAGTATAGGGGGGACTGGTAATGAGCAGTTCTTC.

This clone occurred once. The rearrangement joins TRBV2 to TRBJ1-2; 8 bases fit TRBD1. Germline V gives CDR1 SNHLY, CDR2 FYNNEI. This CDR3 region has 15 residues. V trimming: 6 bases; J trimming: 4 bases; junction bases outside the gene matches: 10. The CDR3, as DNA: TGTGCCAGCAGAGTAGGTACTACAGGGGGCTATGGCTACACCTTC. This gives the protein CASRVGTTGGYGYTF.

This chain uses TRBV7-3 with TRBJ2-1, with 8 bases matching TRBD1. The trim removed 5 bases at V and 1 base at J, leaving 1 base unmatched. CDR1 is SGHTA, CDR2 FQGTGA, per germline. This CDR3 is built from 14 residues. The CDR3 is CASSRQGSYNEQFF. The CDR3 DNA reads TGTGCCAGCAGCAGACAGGGGTCCTACAATGAGCAGTTCTTC.

CDR3 loop: CASSRDRAGNTIYF. In DNA, the CDR3 is TGTGCCAGCAGCCGGGACAGGGCTGGAAACACCATATATTTT. This chain uses TRBV6-1 with TRBJ1-3; TRBD1 matches at 9 bases. J lost 2 bases, V lost 6 bases, and 2 bases had no gene match. The CDR3 sequence is 14 residues long. Germline-derived CDR1 and CDR2 are MNHNS and SASEGT.

This clone was seen more than once but under ten times. This chain uses TRBV9 with TRBJ2-3; the match to TRBD2 covers 9 bases. V lost 0 bases to trimming and J lost 3 bases; unmatched junction nucleotides: 2. Germline assignment: CDR1 SGDLS and CDR2 YYNGEE. CDR3 length equals 15 residues. The CDR3 DNA reads TGTGCCAGCAGCGTAGGTAGCGGGAGTACAGATACGCAGTATTTT. Translation: CASSVGSGSTDTQYF.

The chain combines TRBV7-3 with TRBJ1-1; TRBD1 aligns across 9 bases. From germline, CDR1 is SGHTA and CDR2 FQGTGA. CDR3 length equals 16 residues. V gave up 0 bases and J gave up 5 bases; unmatched junction bases: 7. CDR3 residues: CASSLTGQGTGTEAFF. In DNA, the CDR3 is TGTGCCAGCAGCTTAACTGGACAGGGGACGGGGACTGAAGCTTTCTTT.

This sequence joins TRBV5-1 and TRBJ1-6; D is perhaps TRBD1 (5 bases). This CDR3 has 14 amino acids. V shed 1 base and J shed 5 bases, with 7 bases lying between them. Germline CDR1 is SGHRS and CDR2 is YFSETQ. The CDR3 nucleotides read TGCGCCAGCAGCTTGTTGGGGGATAATTCACCCCTCCACTTT. Residues: CASSLLGDNSPLHF.